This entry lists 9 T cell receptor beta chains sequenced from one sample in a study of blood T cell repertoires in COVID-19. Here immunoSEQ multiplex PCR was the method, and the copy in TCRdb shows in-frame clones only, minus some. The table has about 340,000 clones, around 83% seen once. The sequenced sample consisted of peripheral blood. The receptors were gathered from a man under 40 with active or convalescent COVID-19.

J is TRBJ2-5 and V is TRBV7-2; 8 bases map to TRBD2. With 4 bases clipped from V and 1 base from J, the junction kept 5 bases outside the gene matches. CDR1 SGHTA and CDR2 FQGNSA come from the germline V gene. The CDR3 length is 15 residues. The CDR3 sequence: CASSSASGLQETQYF. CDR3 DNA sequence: TGTGCCAGCAGCTCAGCTAGCGGGCTCCAAGAGACCCAGTACTTC. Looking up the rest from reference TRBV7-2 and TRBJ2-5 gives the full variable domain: GAGVSQSPSNKVTEKGKDVELRCDPISGHTALYWYRQSLGQGLEFLIYFQGNSAPDKSGLPSDRFSAERTGGSVSTLTIQRTQQEDSAVYLCASSSASGLQETQYFGPGTRLLVL.

CDR3 residues: CASSLARGDSPGNTIYF. DNA of the CDR3: TGCGCCAGCAGCTTGGCCAGGGGGGACAGCCCTGGAAACACCATATATTTT. The rearrangement joins TRBV5-1 to TRBJ1-3; 7 nucleotides line up with TRBD1. Unmatched junction bases numbered 8, after V lost 0 bases and J lost 2 bases. The germline V gene has CDR1 SGHRS and CDR2 YFSETQ. The CDR3 runs to 17 residues.

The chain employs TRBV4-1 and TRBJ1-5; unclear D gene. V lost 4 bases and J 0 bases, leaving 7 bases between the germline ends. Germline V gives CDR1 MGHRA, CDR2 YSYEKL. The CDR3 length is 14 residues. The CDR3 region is CASSLPGSNQPQHF. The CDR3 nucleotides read TGCGCCAGCAGCCTCCCAGGTAGCAATCAGCCCCAGCATTTT.

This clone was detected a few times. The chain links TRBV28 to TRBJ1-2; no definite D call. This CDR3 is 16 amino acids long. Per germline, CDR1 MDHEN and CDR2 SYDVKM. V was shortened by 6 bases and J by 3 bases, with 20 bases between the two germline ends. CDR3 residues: CASSLGGTAGYYGYTF. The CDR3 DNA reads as TGTGCCAGCAGCCTGGGAGGTACGGCCGGTTACTATGGCTACACCTTC.

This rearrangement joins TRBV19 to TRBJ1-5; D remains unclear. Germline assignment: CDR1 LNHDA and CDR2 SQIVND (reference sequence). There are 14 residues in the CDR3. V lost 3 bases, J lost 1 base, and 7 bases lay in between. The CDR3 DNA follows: TGTGCCAGTAGTATCACATTCAGCAATCAGCCCCAGCATTTT. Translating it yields CASSITFSNQPQHF.

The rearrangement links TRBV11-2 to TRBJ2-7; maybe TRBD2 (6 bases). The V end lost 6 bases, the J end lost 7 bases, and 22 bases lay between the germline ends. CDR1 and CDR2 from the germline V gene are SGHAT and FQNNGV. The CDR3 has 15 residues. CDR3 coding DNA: TGTGCCAGCAGTTCTCCGACGGGTTCCGGGGGAGAGCAGTACTTC. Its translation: CASSSPTGSGGEQYF.

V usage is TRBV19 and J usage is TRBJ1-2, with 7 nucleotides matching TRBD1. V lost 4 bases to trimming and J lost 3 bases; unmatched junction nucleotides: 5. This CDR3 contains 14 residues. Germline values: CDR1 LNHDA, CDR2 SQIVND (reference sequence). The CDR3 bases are TGTGCCAGTAGTACACAGGGGAGCCACTATGGCTACACCTTC. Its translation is CASSTQGSHYGYTF.

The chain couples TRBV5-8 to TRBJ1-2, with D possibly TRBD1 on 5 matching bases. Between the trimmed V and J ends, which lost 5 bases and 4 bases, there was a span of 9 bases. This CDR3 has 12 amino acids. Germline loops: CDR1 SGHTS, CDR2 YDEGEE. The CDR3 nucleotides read TGTGCCAGCAGTTGGGGCGGCTATGGCTACACCTTC. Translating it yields CASSWGGYGYTF.

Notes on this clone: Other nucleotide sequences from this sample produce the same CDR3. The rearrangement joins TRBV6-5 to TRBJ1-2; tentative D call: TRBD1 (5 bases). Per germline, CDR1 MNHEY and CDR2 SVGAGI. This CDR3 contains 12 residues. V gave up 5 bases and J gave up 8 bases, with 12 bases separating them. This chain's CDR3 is CASSPLQGGYTF. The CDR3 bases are TGTGCCAGCAGTCCCCTCCAGGGAGGCTACACCTTC.